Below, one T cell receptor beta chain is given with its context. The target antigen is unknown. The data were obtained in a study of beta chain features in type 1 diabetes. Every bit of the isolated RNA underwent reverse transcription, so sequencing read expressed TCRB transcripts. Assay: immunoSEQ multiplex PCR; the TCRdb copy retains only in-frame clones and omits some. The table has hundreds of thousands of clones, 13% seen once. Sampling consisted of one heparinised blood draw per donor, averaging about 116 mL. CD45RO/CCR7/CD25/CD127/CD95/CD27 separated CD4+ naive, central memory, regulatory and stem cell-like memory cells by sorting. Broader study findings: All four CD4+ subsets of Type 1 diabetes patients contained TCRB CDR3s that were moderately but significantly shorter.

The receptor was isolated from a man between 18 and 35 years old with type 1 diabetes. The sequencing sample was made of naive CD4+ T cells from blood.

The CDR3 sequence is CASSATPGQGAYEQYF. In DNA form, the CDR3 reads TGCGCCAGCAGCGCAACCCCGGGACAGGGGGCCTACGAGCAGTACTTC. The chain employs TRBV5-1 and TRBJ2-7, with TRBD1 matching 11 bases. CDR1 and CDR2 from the germline V gene are SGHRS and YFSETQ. The CDR3 is 16 residues long. J gave up 2 bases and V 4 bases, and 8 bases lay outside the gene matches.